This T cell receptor (beta chain) derives from a study of blood T cells in healthy people across ages. Points on this clonotype: One junction end does not reproduce the germline sequence, and a read error may be involved.

A sample-barcoded 5' primer and a J-beta primer mix were used in a second PCR of roughly 7 to 12 cycles. TCRdb ran MiXCR on the 5' RACE reads and lists one entry per CDR3 protein. The table lists more than 900,000 distinct CDR3 sequences, 25% to 30% of them singletons. These data also featured in a second study, about T cells of mothers and their children. That work adds: A few healthy Caucasian mothers, along with their six children, were the donors.

Sequencing used blood. The receptor comes from a woman aged 40 to 50 in good health.

CDR3 nucleotide sequence: TGTGCCGGCAGACCGGGACAGGGTCCAACTAATGAAAAACTGTTTTTT. As protein: CAGRPGQGPTNEKLFF. This chain joins TRBV6-1 and TRBJ1-4; 9 bases align to TRBD1. The germline CDR1 and CDR2 sequences are MNHNS and SASEGT. This CDR3 is 16 amino acids long.